The rows below give T cell receptor beta chains drawn from one sample of a study of Tregs in tolerant kidney transplant recipients. TCRdb's copy holds only in-frame clones and misses some; the assay was immunoSEQ multiplex PCR. Among roughly 250,000 clones, approximately 84% were seen once, and the ten largest hold 0.55% to 0.65%. The sequenced sample consisted of CD4+ T cells from blood. The receptor set was obtained from a human donor in good health. CDR3s include the opening cysteine and the closing phenylalanine or tryptophan. The D gene is left open where the match is weak. Expanded clones get a size class; other rows say once, few or many, or leave the size out.

V: TRBV5-5; size: .; J: TRBJ1-1; D: TRBD1; CDR3: CASSSNTGATEAFF; DNA: TGTGCCAGCAGCTCTAATACAGGGGCCACTGAAGCTTTCTTT
V: TRBV5-1; size: .; J: TRBJ1-4; D: .; CDR3: CASSFSAENEKLFF; DNA: TGCGCCAGCAGCTTTTCGGCAGAAAATGAAAAACTGTTTTTT
V: TRBV28; size: .; J: TRBJ2-3; D: .; CDR3: CASSSGQITDTQYF; DNA: TGTGCCAGCAGTTCGGGGCAGATCACAGATACGCAGTATTTT
V: TRBV10-3; size: .; J: TRBJ2-3; D: TRBD2; CDR3: CAISASGRSGDTQYF; DNA: TGTGCCATCAGTGCTAGCGGGAGATCTGGAGATACGCAGTATTTT
V: TRBV4-2; size: .; J: TRBJ2-5; D: TRBD2; CDR3: CASSQDASLAGGSKTQYF; DNA: TGTGCCAGCAGCCAAGATGCGAGCCTAGCGGGGGGCAGCAAGACCCAGTACTTC
V: TRBV5-1; size: .; J: TRBJ2-7; D: .; CDR3: CASSLGSTSRSYEQYF; DNA: TGCGCCAGCAGCTTGGGTTCTACTAGCCGTTCCTACGAGCAGTACTTC
V: TRBV28; size: .; J: TRBJ2-7; D: .; CDR3: CASRSVRYEQYF; DNA: TGTGCCAGCAGGTCAGTAAGGTACGAGCAGTACTTC
V: TRBV19; size: .; J: TRBJ2-7; D: TRBD2; CDR3: CASSISGSSYEQYF; DNA: TGTGCCAGTAGTATCAGCGGGAGCTCCTACGAGCAGTACTTC
V: TRBV10-2; size: few; J: TRBJ2-7; D: TRBD1; CDR3: CASSLDRGLNEQYF; DNA: TGCGCCAGCAGTTTGGACAGGGGGCTAAACGAGCAGTACTTC
V: TRBV2; size: .; J: TRBJ2-5; D: TRBD1; CDR3: CASSETRGETQYF; DNA: TGTGCCAGCAGTGAAACCAGGGGGGAGACCCAGTACTTC
V: TRBV15; size: .; J: TRBJ2-5; D: .; CDR3: CATSRDRGQETQYF; DNA: TGTGCCACCAGCAGAGATAGGGGACAAGAGACCCAGTACTTC
V: TRBV5-6; size: few; J: TRBJ1-2; D: .; CDR3: CASSRGARSGYGYTF; DNA: TGTGCCTCCTCGAGGGGGGCGCGCAGCGGCTATGGCTACACCTTC
V: TRBV9; size: .; J: TRBJ2-1; D: .; CDR3: CASSANTGNYNEQFF; DNA: TGTGCCAGCAGCGCGAATACAGGGAACTACAATGAGCAGTTCTTC
V: TRBV6-5; size: .; J: TRBJ2-1; D: .; CDR3: CASSRRGGSYNEQFF; DNA: TGTGCCAGCAGTCGCAGGGGGGGCTCCTACAATGAGCAGTTCTTC
V: TRBV7-9; size: .; J: TRBJ1-1; D: TRBD1; CDR3: CASSLGDRSMNTEAFF; DNA: TGTGCCAGCAGCTTGGGGGACAGGAGCATGAACACTGAAGCTTTCTTT
V: TRBV7-9; size: .; J: TRBJ1-3; D: .; CDR3: CASSLKKNSGNTIYF; DNA: TGTGCCAGCAGCTTAAAGAAGAACTCTGGAAACACCATATATTTT
V: TRBV15; size: .; J: TRBJ1-4; D: .; CDR3: CATSRDRGWSEKLFF; DNA: TGTGCCACCAGCAGAGATCGAGGTTGGTCTGAAAAACTGTTTTTT
V: TRBV5-1; size: .; J: TRBJ1-1; D: .; CDR3: CASSGDTTRATEAFF; DNA: TGCGCCAGCAGCGGGGACACAACCCGGGCGACTGAAGCTTTCTTT
V: TRBV7-9; size: .; J: TRBJ2-2; D: .; CDR3: CASSPLTGATGELFF; DNA: TGTGCCAGCAGCCCCTTGACGGGAGCCACCGGGGAGCTGTTTTTT
V: TRBV27; size: .; J: TRBJ1-2; D: TRBD1; CDR3: CASSPGQGLNYGYTF; DNA: TGTGCCAGCAGTCCCGGACAGGGATTGAACTATGGCTACACCTTC
V: TRBV28; size: .; J: TRBJ1-1; D: .; CDR3: CASSFGGTEAFF; DNA: TGTGCCAGCAGTTTTGGAGGCACTGAAGCTTTCTTT
V: TRBV5-6; size: .; J: TRBJ1-2; D: .; CDR3: CASSLVGRVNYGYTF; DNA: TGTGCCAGCAGCTTGGTTGGCAGGGTGAACTATGGCTACACCTTC
V: TRBV4-1; size: .; J: TRBJ2-5; D: TRBD2; CDR3: CASSSTAGGETQYF; DNA: TGCGCCAGCAGCTCCACGGCGGGAGGGGAGACCCAGTACTTC
V: TRBV5-4; size: .; J: TRBJ2-4; D: TRBD1; CDR3: CASSLGQGKNIQYF; DNA: TGTGCCAGCAGCTTGGGACAGGGGAAAAACATTCAGTACTTC
V: TRBV2; size: .; J: TRBJ1-4; D: .; CDR3: CASNKGRVEKLFF; DNA: TGTGCCAGCAATAAGGGACGTGTGGAAAAACTGTTTTTT